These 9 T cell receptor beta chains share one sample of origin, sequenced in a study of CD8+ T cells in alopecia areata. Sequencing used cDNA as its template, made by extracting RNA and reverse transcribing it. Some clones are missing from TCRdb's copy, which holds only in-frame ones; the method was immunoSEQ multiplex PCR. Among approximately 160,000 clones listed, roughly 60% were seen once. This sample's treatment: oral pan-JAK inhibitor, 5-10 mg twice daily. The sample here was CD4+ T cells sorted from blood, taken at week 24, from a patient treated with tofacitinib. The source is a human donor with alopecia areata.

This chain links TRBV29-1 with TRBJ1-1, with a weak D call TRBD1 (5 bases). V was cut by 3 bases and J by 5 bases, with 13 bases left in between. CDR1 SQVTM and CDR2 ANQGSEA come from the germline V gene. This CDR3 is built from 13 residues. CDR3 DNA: TGCAGCGTTGACCGTGGGGGGTGGACTGAAGCTTTCTTT. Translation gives CSVDRGGWTEAFF.

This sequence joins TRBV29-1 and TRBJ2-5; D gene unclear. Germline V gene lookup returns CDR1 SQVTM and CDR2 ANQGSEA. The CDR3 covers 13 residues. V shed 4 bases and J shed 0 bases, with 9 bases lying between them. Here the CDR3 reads CSVGMVNQETQYF. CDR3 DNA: TGCAGCGTTGGCATGGTGAACCAAGAGACCCAGTACTTC.

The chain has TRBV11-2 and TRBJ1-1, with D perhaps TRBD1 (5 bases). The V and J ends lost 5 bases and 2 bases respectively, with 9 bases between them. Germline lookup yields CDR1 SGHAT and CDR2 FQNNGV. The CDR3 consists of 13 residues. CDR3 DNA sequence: TGTGCCAGCAGCAACACAGGCAACACTGAAGCTTTCTTT. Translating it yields CASSNTGNTEAFF.

The DNA of the CDR3 is TGTGCCTGGACCCCGGGACAGGGGAGTGAAAAACTGTTTTTT. Its protein product is CAWTPGQGSEKLFF. The chain joins TRBV30 to TRBJ1-4; 10 bases are shared with TRBD1. Trimming at V came to 4 bases and at J to 7 bases, leaving 6 bases not matched to a gene. Looked up from germline, CDR1 is GTSNPN and CDR2 is SVGIG (reference sequence). This CDR3 has 14 residues. The variable domain in full, with the rest retrieved from reference TRBV30 and TRBJ1-4, is SQTIHQWPATLVQPVGSPLSLECTVEGTSNPNLYWYRQAAGRGLQLLFYSVGIGQISSEVPQNLSASRPQDRQFILSSKKLLLSDSGFYLCAWTPGQGSEKLFFGSGTQLSVL.

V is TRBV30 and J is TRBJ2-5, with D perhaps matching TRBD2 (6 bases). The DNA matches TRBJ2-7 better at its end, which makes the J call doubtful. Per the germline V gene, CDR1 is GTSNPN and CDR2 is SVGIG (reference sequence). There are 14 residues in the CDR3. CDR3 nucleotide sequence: TGTGCCTGGAGAGGAGGGGCGAGACTTTACGAGCAGTACTTC. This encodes CAWRGGARLYEQYF.

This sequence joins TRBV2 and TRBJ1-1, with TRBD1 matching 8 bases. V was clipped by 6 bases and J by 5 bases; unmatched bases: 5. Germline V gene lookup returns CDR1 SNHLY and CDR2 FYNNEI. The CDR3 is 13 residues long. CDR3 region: CASREQGVTEAFF. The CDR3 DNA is TGTGCCAGCAGGGAACAGGGGGTTACTGAAGCTTTCTTT.

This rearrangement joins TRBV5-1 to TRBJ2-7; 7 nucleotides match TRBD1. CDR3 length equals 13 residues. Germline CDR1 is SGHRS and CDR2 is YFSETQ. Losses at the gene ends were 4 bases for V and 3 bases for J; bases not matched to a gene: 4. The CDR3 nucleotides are TGCGCCAGCAGCCATGGGACAGACTACGAGCAGTACTTC. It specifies CASSHGTDYEQYF.

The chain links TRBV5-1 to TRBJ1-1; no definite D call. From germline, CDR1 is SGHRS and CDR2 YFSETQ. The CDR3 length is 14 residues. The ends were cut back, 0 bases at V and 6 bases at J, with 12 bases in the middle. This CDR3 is CASSLEAQIAEAFF. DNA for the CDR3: TGCGCCAGCAGCTTGGAAGCCCAAATCGCTGAAGCTTTCTTT.

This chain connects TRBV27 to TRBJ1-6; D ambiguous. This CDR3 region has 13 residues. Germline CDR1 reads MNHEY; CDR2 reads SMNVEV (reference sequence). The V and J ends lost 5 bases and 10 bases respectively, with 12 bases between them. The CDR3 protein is CASSHEEQSPLHF. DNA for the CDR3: TGTGCCAGCAGTCACGAGGAGCAATCACCCCTCCACTTT.